This is a list of T cell receptor beta chains from one sample in a study of T cell responses to AZD1222 COVID-19 vaccine. Sequencing used immunoSEQ multiplex PCR; TCRdb keeps in-frame clones, though not all of them. This repertoire shows more than 85,000 clones, approximately 91% found once; its top ten account for 9.5% to 15%. Sequences were derived from peripheral blood, sampled on day 0 of MenACWY control vaccination. The source is an adult in good health. CDR3s include the opening cysteine and the closing phenylalanine or tryptophan. A D gene is named only where the DNA matches it firmly. Only part of the rows carry a size: once, few, many, or a class if the clone is expanded.

v_call	d_call	j_call	clone_size	cdr3_aa	cdr3_nt
TRBV24-1	NA	TRBJ2-7	once	CATSDLRTEQYF	TGTGCCACCAGTGATTTGAGAACCGAGCAGTACTTC
TRBV3-1/TRBV3-2	TRBD1	TRBJ1-1	NA	CASSQAGTGNTEAFF	TGTGCCAGCAGCCAGGCTGGGACAGGGAACACTGAAGCTTTCTTT
TRBV4-3	NA	TRBJ2-6	NA	CASSPSPLGPSGANVLTF	TGCGCCAGCAGCCCCAGTCCATTGGGCCCCTCTGGGGCCAACGTCCTGACTTTC
TRBV18	TRBD2	TRBJ2-5	NA	CASSPTPRSGIPETQYF	TGTGCCAGCTCACCAACCCCGAGAAGCGGGATCCCGGAGACCCAGTACTTC
TRBV19	NA	TRBJ1-5	NA	CASSSRGGSNQPQHF	TGTGCCAGTAGTAGCCGAGGGGGGAGCAATCAGCCCCAGCATTTT
TRBV12-3/TRBV12-4	NA	TRBJ2-3	NA	CASSWSSTDTQYF	TGTGCCAGCAGTTGGTCTAGCACAGATACGCAGTATTTT
TRBV3-1/TRBV3-2	NA	TRBJ1-1	once	CASSPGLMNTEAFF	TGTGCCAGCAGCCCGGGACTAATGAACACTGAAGCTTTCTTT
TRBV7-8	NA	TRBJ1-6	NA	CASSVDRDSSSYNSPLHF	TGTGCCAGCAGCGTCGATAGGGACTCCAGCTCCTATAATTCACCCCTCCACTTT
TRBV5-1	NA	TRBJ2-2	NA	CASSFIRTANTGELFF	TGCGCCAGCAGCTTTATCCGGACGGCGAACACCGGGGAGCTGTTTTTT
TRBV13	NA	TRBJ2-1	NA	CASSLGSPNEQFF	TGTGCCAGCAGCTTAGGGTCTCCAAATGAGCAGTTCTTC
TRBV29-1	NA	TRBJ2-1	NA	CSVNIAGRYNEQFF	TGCAGCGTTAATATAGCAGGCCGCTACAATGAGCAGTTCTTC
TRBV3-1/TRBV3-2	NA	TRBJ2-7	NA	CASSGGAFYEQYF	TGTGCCAGCAGCGGGGGAGCCTTCTACGAGCAGTACTTC
TRBV28	NA	TRBJ1-4	NA	CASSLWGGDREKLFF	TGTGCCAGCAGTTTATGGGGCGGGGACCGTGAAAAACTGTTTTTT
TRBV6-4	TRBD1	TRBJ1-6	NA	CASSRAPGQANSPLHF	TGTGCCAGCAGCCGAGCCCCGGGACAGGCAAATTCACCCCTCCACTTT
TRBV6-2/TRBV6-3	NA	TRBJ1-2	NA	CASSYGQDYYGYTF	TGTGCCAGCAGTTACGGGCAGGATTACTATGGCTACACCTTC
TRBV6-5	NA	TRBJ2-7	NA	CASTDSYEQYF	TGTGCCAGCACCGACAGCTACGAGCAGTACTTC
TRBV4-3	NA	TRBJ2-1	NA	CASSQEYSSYNEQFF	TGCGCCAGCAGCCAAGAGTATAGCTCCTACAATGAGCAGTTCTTC
TRBV3-1/TRBV3-2	NA	TRBJ1-2	NA	CASSHTGLKNYGYTF	TGTGCCAGCAGCCATACGGGACTTAAGAACTATGGCTACACCTTC
TRBV7-3	TRBD1	TRBJ2-5	NA	CASSLSQGESGAQYF	TGTGCCAGCAGCTTAAGCCAGGGGGAGTCAGGAGCCCAGTACTTC
TRBV7-3	NA	TRBJ2-5	NA	CASSIQPGEETQYF	TGTGCCAGCAGCATCCAACCAGGGGAAGAGACCCAGTACTTC
TRBV7-3	NA	TRBJ2-2	NA	CASSLIPGELFF	TGTGCCAGCAGCTTAATACCCGGGGAGCTGTTTTTT
TRBV7-9	NA	TRBJ1-1	NA	CASTRQENTEAFF	TGTGCCAGCACTCGACAGGAGAACACTGAAGCTTTCTTT
TRBV30	TRBD1	TRBJ1-2	NA	CAWSVHRGELGYTF	TGTGCCTGGAGTGTTCACAGGGGGGAATTGGGCTACACCTTC
TRBV28	NA	TRBJ2-3	NA	CASSLDRNSFTDTQYF	TGTGCCAGCAGTCTTGACAGAAACTCCTTCACAGATACGCAGTATTTT
TRBV5-1	NA	TRBJ1-2	NA	CASSRDSLGYGYTF	TGCGCCAGCAGCCGGGACTCATTGGGCTATGGCTACACCTTC
TRBV6-1	TRBD1	TRBJ2-7	NA	CASTEVPLGTVAREQYF	TGTGCCAGCACTGAAGTCCCCCTGGGGACAGTGGCTAGGGAGCAGTACTTC
TRBV7-9	NA	TRBJ2-1	few	CASSLDIGGQFF	TGTGCCAGCAGCTTAGACATTGGCGGGCAGTTCTTC
TRBV27	NA	TRBJ2-7	NA	CASSLYASYEQYF	TGTGCCAGCAGTTTATATGCCAGCTACGAGCAGTACTTC
TRBV7-3	NA	TRBJ2-2	NA	CASSLVGANTGELFF	TGTGCCAGCAGCTTAGTGGGTGCGAACACCGGGGAGCTGTTTTTT
TRBV7-6	NA	TRBJ2-7	NA	CASSFPGGVYEQYF	TGTGCCAGCAGCTTCCCAGGTGGGGTTTACGAGCAGTACTTC
TRBV2	TRBD1	TRBJ1-1	NA	CASMAEDVFPPGQAIF	TGTGCCAGCATGGCTGAAGACGTATTCCCACCGGGACAGGCGATATTT
TRBV28	NA	TRBJ1-1	NA	CASSDTLNTEAFF	TGTGCCAGCAGTGACACCTTGAACACTGAAGCTTTCTTT
TRBV9	TRBD1	TRBJ1-2	NA	CASSVRTGLRNGYTF	TGTGCCAGCAGCGTTCGGACAGGGCTGAGGAATGGCTACACCTTC
TRBV11-2	NA	TRBJ1-3	NA	CASSLAGRISGNTIYF	TGTGCCAGCAGCTTAGCGGGACGGATCTCTGGAAACACCATATATTTT
TRBV9	NA	TRBJ1-1	NA	CASSTDSGDLGTEAFF	TGTGCCAGCAGCACAGATTCCGGAGACCTTGGGACTGAAGCTTTCTTT
TRBV28	TRBD1	TRBJ1-4	NA	CASIRDRGRRDEKLFF	TGTGCCAGCATCCGGGACAGGGGGCGCAGGGATGAAAAACTGTTTTTT
TRBV9	NA	TRBJ1-6	NA	CASSSRTDSPLHF	TGTGCCAGCAGCTCTCGGACAGATTCACCCCTCCACTTT